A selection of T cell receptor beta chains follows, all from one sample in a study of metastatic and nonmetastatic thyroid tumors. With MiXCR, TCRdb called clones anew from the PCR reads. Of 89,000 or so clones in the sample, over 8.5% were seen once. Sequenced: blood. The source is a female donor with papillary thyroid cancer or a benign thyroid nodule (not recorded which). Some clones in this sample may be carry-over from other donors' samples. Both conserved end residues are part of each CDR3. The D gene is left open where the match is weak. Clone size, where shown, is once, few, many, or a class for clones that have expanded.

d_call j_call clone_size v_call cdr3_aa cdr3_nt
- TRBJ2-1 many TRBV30 CAWSVNYDGEQFF TGTGCCTGGAGTGTAAATTACGATGGGGAGCAGTTCTTC
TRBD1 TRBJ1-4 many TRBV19 CASSIRTGPNEKLFF TGTGCCAGTAGTATAAGGACAGGGCCGAATGAAAAACTGTTTTTT
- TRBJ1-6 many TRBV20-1 CSAREERGIGPLHF TGCAGTGCTAGAGAGGAACGGGGGATCGGGCCCCTCCACTTT
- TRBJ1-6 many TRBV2 CASSANSNSPLHF TGTGCCAGCAGTGCCAACAGCAATTCACCCCTCCACTTT
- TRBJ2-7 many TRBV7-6 CASSLEASISYEQYF TGTGCCAGCAGCTTAGAAGCGTCTATCTCCTACGAGCAGTACTTC
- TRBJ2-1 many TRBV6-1 CASSERLAPKFNEQFF TGTGCCAGCAGCGAACGTCTAGCTCCGAAATTTAATGAGCAGTTCTTC
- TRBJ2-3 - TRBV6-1 CASAKRVVTSTDTQYF TGTGCCAGCGCTAAGCGGGTGGTAACTAGCACAGATACGCAGTATTTT
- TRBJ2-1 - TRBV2 CASTTGEGYNEQFF TGTGCCAGCACTACAGGGGAGGGCTACAATGAGCAGTTCTTC
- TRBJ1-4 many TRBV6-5 CASSYLALSRDEKLFF TGTGCCAGCAGTTACCTTGCTTTGTCTCGTGATGAAAAACTGTTTTTT
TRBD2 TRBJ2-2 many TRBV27 CASSLAGGNTGELFF TGTGCCAGCAGCCTAGCGGGGGGGAACACCGGGGAGCTGTTTTTT
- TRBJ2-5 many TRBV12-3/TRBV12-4 CASRYRELQETQYF TGTGCCAGCAGGTACAGGGAGCTCCAAGAGACCCAGTACTTC
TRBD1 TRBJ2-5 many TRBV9 CASSVNRGLQETQYF TGTGCCAGCAGCGTTAACAGGGGGCTACAAGAGACCCAGTACTTC
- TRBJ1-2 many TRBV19 CASSRSPGPNYGYTF TGTGCCAGTAGCCGGTCCCCGGGCCCAAACTATGGCTACACCTTC
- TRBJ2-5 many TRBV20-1 CSARAVAVGVGTQYF TGCAGTGCTAGAGCCGTAGCTGTGGGGGTAGGGACCCAGTACTTC
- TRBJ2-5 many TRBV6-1 CASSPGVGETQYF TGTGCCAGCAGCCCAGGGGTGGGAGAGACCCAGTACTTC
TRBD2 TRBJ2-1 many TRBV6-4 CASSDSTSGDNEQFF TGTGCCAGCAGTGACTCGACTAGCGGGGACAATGAGCAGTTCTTC
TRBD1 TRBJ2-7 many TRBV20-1 CSANRGARDEQYF TGCAGTGCTAACAGGGGTGCCCGGGACGAGCAGTACTTC
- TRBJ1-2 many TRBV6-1 CASSEASRPYGYTF TGTGCCAGCAGTGAAGCTAGCAGACCCTATGGCTACACCTTC
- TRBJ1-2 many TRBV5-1 CATKQFPQGMYGYTF TGCGCCACCAAGCAGTTCCCTCAGGGAATGTATGGCTACACCTTC
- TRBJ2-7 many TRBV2 CASSPGGVNEQYF TGTGCCAGCAGTCCCGGAGGGGTGAACGAGCAGTACTTC
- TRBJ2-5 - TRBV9 CASSPPRWGATQYF TGTGCCAGCAGCCCCCCGCGCTGGGGGGCCACCCAGTACTTC
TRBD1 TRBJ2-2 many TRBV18 CASSSDRGPTGELFF TGTGCCAGCTCGTCGGACAGGGGGCCTACCGGGGAGCTGTTTTTT
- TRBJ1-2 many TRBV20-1 CSATNRDYGYTF TGCAGTGCTACTAACAGGGACTATGGCTACACCTTC
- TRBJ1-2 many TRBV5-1 CASSSQGIGGYTF TGCGCCAGCAGCTCACAGGGAATAGGTGGCTACACCTTC
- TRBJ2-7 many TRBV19 CASRCGLGQYF TGTGCCAGTAGGTGTGGGTTAGGGCAGTACTTC
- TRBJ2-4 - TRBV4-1 CASSQVTGQGAKNIQYF TGCGCCAGCAGCCAGGTCACCGGGCAGGGGGCCAAAAACATTCAGTACTTC
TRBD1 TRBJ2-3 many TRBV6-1 CASRRDRTSTDTQYF TGTGCCAGCAGAAGGGACAGGACTAGCACAGATACGCAGTATTTT
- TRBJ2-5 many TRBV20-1 CSARLAQEGETQYF TGCAGTGCACGACTGGCTCAAGAGGGGGAGACCCAGTACTTC
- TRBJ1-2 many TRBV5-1 CASSLRDGNYGYTF TGCGCCAGCAGCTTGAGGGACGGAAACTATGGCTACACCTTC
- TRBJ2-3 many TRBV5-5 CASSLAGTGFTDTQYF TGTGCCAGCAGCTTGGCCGGGACCGGATTTACAGATACGCAGTATTTT
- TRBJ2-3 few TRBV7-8 CAPDTQYF TGTGCCCCAGATACGCAGTATTTT
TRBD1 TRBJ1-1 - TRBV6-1 CASKTGTGAVNTEAFF TGTGCCAGCAAAACCGGGACAGGGGCCGTGAACACTGAAGCTTTCTTT
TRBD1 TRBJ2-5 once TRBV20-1 CSARGRQGRETQYF TGCAGTGCTAGGGGACGACAGGGGCGGGAGACCCAGTACTTC
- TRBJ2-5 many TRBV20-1 CSARPGDGETQYF TGCAGTGCTAGACCTGGGGACGGCGAGACCCAGTACTTC
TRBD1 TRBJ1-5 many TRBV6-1 CASRTGNNQPQHF TGTGCCAGCAGGACAGGGAACAATCAGCCCCAGCATTTT
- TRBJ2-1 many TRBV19 CASSVLREQFF TGTGCCAGTAGTGTCCTCAGAGAGCAGTTCTTC
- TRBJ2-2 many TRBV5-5 CASSLQGSSTGELFF TGTGCCAGCAGTTTACAGGGTTCGAGTACCGGGGAGCTGTTTTTT
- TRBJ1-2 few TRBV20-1 CSARGEDDTIYGYTF TGCAGTGCCAGGGGAGAGGACGACACTATTTATGGCTACACCTTC
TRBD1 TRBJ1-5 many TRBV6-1 CASTQGAISNQPQHF TGTGCCAGCACTCAGGGGGCCATAAGCAATCAGCCCCAGCATTTT
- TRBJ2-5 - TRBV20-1 CSASQSLVGGTQYF TGCAGTGCTAGTCAATCGCTGGTAGGGGGGACCCAGTACTTC
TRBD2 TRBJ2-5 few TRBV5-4 CASMRGGGAALETQYF TGTGCCAGCATGCGTGGCGGGGGGGCGGCTTTGGAGACCCAGTACTTC
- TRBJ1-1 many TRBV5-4 CASSLSGTEAFF TGTGCCAGCAGCTTAAGTGGCACTGAAGCTTTCTTT
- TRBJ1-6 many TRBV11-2 CASSLPRIRNNSPLHF TGTGCCAGCAGCTTACCGAGGATCAGAAATAATTCACCCCTCCACTTT
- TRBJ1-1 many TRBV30 CAWTRGWLTNEAFF TGTGCCTGGACCCGAGGTTGGCTTACCAACGAAGCTTTCTTT
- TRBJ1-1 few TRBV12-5 CASGLGWGNTEAFF TGTGCTAGTGGTTTGGGGTGGGGGAACACTGAAGCTTTCTTT
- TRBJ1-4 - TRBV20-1 CSVASEGSCEKLFF TGCAGTGTCGCCTCGGAAGGGTCCTGTGAAAAACTGTTTTTT
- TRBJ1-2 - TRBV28 CASSPPGMNYGYTF TGTGCCAGCAGTCCGCCTGGGATGAACTATGGCTACACCTTC
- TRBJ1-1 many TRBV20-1 CSAHWQGSTEAFF TGCAGTGCACATTGGCAGGGGTCCACTGAAGCTTTCTTT
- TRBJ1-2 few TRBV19 CASSSRVEPYIYYGYTF TGTGCCAGTAGTTCCCGGGTCGAACCATACATATACTATGGCTACACCTTC
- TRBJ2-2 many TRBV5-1 CASSGLGGTDGELFF TGCGCCAGCAGCGGACTAGGGGGGACGGACGGGGAGCTGTTTTTT
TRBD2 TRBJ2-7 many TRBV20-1 CSAISAGGGSYEQYF TGCAGTGCTATCTCCGCCGGCGGGGGATCCTACGAGCAGTACTTC
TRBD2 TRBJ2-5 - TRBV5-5 CASSLRGLAGGPETQYF TGTGCCAGCAGCTTGAGGGGACTAGCGGGGGGACCAGAGACCCAGTACTTC
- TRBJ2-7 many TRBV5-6 CASSLRPIYEQYF TGTGCCAGCAGCCTCCGACCTATTTACGAGCAGTACTTC
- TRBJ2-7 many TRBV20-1 CSTRGRQGPNEQYF TGCAGTACCCGGGGGAGACAGGGACCTAACGAGCAGTACTTC